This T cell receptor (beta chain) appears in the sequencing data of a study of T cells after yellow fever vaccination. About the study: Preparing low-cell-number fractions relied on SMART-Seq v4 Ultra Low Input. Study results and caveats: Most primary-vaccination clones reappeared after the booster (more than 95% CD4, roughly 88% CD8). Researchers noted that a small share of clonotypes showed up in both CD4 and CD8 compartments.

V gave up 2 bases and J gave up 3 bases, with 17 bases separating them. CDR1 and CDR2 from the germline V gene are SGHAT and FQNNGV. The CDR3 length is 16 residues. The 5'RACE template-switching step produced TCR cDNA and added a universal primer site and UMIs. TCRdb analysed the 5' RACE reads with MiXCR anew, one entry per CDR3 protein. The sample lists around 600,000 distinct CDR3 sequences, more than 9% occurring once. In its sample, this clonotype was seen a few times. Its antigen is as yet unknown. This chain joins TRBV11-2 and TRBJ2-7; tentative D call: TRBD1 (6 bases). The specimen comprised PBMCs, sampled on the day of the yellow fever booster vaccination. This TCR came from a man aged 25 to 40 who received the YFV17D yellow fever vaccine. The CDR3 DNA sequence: TGTGCCAGCAGCTTAAGGCGGTGGGGGCAGCTCTACGAGCAGTACTTC. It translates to CASSLRRWGQLYEQYF.